This TCR beta chain was recovered during a study of blood T cell repertoires in COVID-19. Study context: T cells, B-cell-depleted T cells, or PBMCs provided the cDNA or gDNA that served as material.

This clone came up a few times. Original processing notes: Amplification with reference gene primers provided the estimates of nucleated cell counts. Profiled with immunoSEQ multiplex PCR; TCRdb holds only in-frame clones, not every one. D and trimming were read from the DNA, whereas the V and J calls and clone size are those reported in that table. This sample has 150,000 or so clones, with more than 80% found just once. Those enrolled in Seattle joined during active infection and were followed longitudinally afterward. With V trimmed by 3 bases and J by 1 base, 6 bases remained unmatched. There are 15 residues in the CDR3. CDR1 and CDR2 (germline): GTSNPN, SVGIG (reference sequence).

Sequenced material: peripheral blood. This clonotype was sampled from a man younger than 35 with COVID-19, enrolled during active disease. The gene calls are TRBV30 and TRBJ2-1, with TRBD2 matching 7 bases. In nucleotides, the CDR3 is TGTGCCTGGAGGGGAGCGGGATGGTCCTACAATGAGCAGTTCTTC. Translating gives CAWRGAGWSYNEQFF.